This T cell receptor beta chain was sequenced in a study of low-dose radiotherapy and immunotherapy resistance in tumors. Study details: The regimen for patients comprised intravenous nivolumab 240 mg every two weeks plus intravenous ipilimumab 1 mg/kg every six weeks. TRAV- and TRBV-specific primers primed first-strand cDNA, covering alpha and beta chains.

The TCRs were subjected to amplification over 20 PCR cycles employing a constant-region primer in conjunction with a V-primer adapter. A single record per CDR3 protein comes from TCRdb applying MiXCR to the reads. This sample has roughly 50,000 distinct CDR3 sequences, with around 34% found just once. Time point noted: after trial treatment. Treatment reported: LDRT plus nivolumab, ipilimumab, low-dose cyclophosphamide and aspirin (RACIN trial). As their treatment, donors received nivolumab, ipilimumab, aspirin, low-dose cyclophosphamide and low-dose radiotherapy. The CDR3 spans 16 residues. V dropped 1 base and J dropped 2 bases, with 11 bases sitting between them. Germline V gene data show CDR1 as SGHTA and CDR2 as FQGNSA. This clonotype was counted at least ten times.

This TCR was recovered from a male donor with rectosigmoid adenocarcinoma. The sequencing used PBMCs, collected after low-dose radiotherapy plus immunotherapy. The chain joins TRBV7-2 to TRBJ2-2, with D unresolved. The CDR3 region has the DNA TGTGCCAGCAGCTTAGTCCAGGAGATAAACACCGGGGAGCTGTTTTTT. It codes for CASSLVQEINTGELFF.